Below, 19 T cell receptor beta chains from the same sample are listed, as sequenced in a study of cytomegalovirus exposure and HLA in healthy donors. The PCR ran on 60 Vbeta and 13 Jbeta primers. The assay was immunoSEQ multiplex PCR, and TCRdb's table has in-frame clones only and misses some. The sample consists of more than 150,000 clones, 70% to 90% of them appearing once. The material sequenced was PBMCs. These TCRs come from a woman under 30 in good health and CMV-seropositive.

The V and J genes are TRBV27 and TRBJ2-5; TRBD1 aligns across 8 bases. This CDR3 contains 16 residues. V was pared by 4 bases and J by 5 bases, with 12 bases of the junction left unmatched. The germline CDR1 and CDR2 sequences are MNHEY and SMNVEV (reference sequence). In DNA, the CDR3 is TGTGCCAGCAGTTCCCAGGGGGCGGGCTACGCCGAGACCCAGTACTTC. This codes for CASSSQGAGYAETQYF.

This clone was seen only a few times. The V gene is TRBV7-6, the J gene TRBJ2-5, with 15 bases that match TRBD2. The CDR3 runs to 16 residues. CDR1 and CDR2 from the germline V gene are SGHVS and FNYEAQ. J lost 5 bases, V lost 3 bases, and 4 bases had no gene match. The CDR3 loop is CASSFGLAGGSETQYF. The CDR3, as DNA: TGTGCCAGCAGCTTTGGACTAGCGGGGGGGTCTGAGACCCAGTACTTC. Using reference TRBV7-6 and TRBJ2-5 for the parts outside the CDR3, the full variable domain is GAGVSQSPRYKVTKRGQDVALRCDPISGHVSLYWYRQALGQGPEFLTYFNYEAQQDKSGLPNDRFSAERPEGSISTLTIQRTEQRDSAMYRCASSFGLAGGSETQYFGPGTRLLVL.

The V call is TRBV6-6, the J call TRBJ2-5; D call uncertain. The germline V and J ends were trimmed by 4 bases and 3 bases, with 6 bases remaining between them. CDR3 length: 12 residues. The germline V gene has CDR1 MNHNY and CDR2 SVGAGI (reference sequence). The CDR3 protein is CASSFTEETQYF. For the CDR3, the DNA is TGTGCCAGCAGTTTTACAGAAGAGACCCAGTACTTC.

This chain links TRBV7-9 with TRBJ1-2; no reliable D call. Germline V gene lookup returns CDR1 SEHNR and CDR2 FQNEAQ (reference sequence). The V end was cut by 3 bases, the J end by 3 bases, with 8 bases between. The length of the CDR3 is 13 residues. CDR3 sequence reads: CASSFRGDYGYTF. The CDR3 region has the DNA TGTGCCAGCAGCTTTAGAGGTGACTATGGCTACACCTTC.

This chain's CDR3 is CASSYHTTSTDTQYF. The CDR3 nucleotides are TGTGCCAGCAGTTACCATACTACTAGCACAGATACGCAGTATTTT. The chain links TRBV6-5 to TRBJ2-3, with unresolved D. Trimming pared 2 bases from V and 0 bases from J, leaving 9 bases between. CDR3 size: 15 residues. The V gene's germline CDR1 is MNHEY and CDR2 SVGAGI.

The gene calls are TRBV9 and TRBJ2-7; the D is unclear. V shed 0 bases and J shed 6 bases, with 13 bases lying between them. Germline CDR1 and CDR2: SGDLS and YYNGEE. The CDR3 sequence is 14 residues long. The CDR3 loop is CASSVASTSGEQYF. DNA of the CDR3: TGTGCCAGCAGCGTAGCTTCTACATCGGGCGAGCAGTACTTC.

V and J are TRBV5-4 and TRBJ2-5; 9 nucleotides match TRBD1. Germline lookup yields CDR1 SGHNT and CDR2 YYREEE (reference sequence). The CDR3 has 14 amino acids. J was trimmed by 4 bases and V by 4 bases; bases with no gene match: 5. CDR3 protein: CASSIDRGIETQYF. CDR3 DNA: TGTGCCAGCAGCATTGACAGGGGGATAGAGACCCAGTACTTC.

The chain recombines TRBV15 with TRBJ2-3; 9 bases agree with TRBD2. The CDR3 length is 13 residues. V dropped 3 bases and J dropped 13; count of bases not matched to a gene: 8. Germline CDR1 and CDR2: LNHNV and YYDKDF (reference sequence). As DNA, the CDR3 is TGTGCCACCAGCAGTCCTCCGGGACTAGCCGAGTATTTT. Protein: CATSSPPGLAEYF.

The rearrangement joins TRBV9 to TRBJ1-2; a weak D match, TRBD1 (6 bases). The CDR3 is 14 residues long. Trimming stripped 3 bases from V and 0 bases from J, with 9 bases between. Germline CDR1 is SGDLS and CDR2 is YYNGEE. As DNA, the CDR3 is TGTGCCAGCAGCGGGACAGCCACTAACTATGGCTACACCTTC. Protein: CASSGTATNYGYTF.

This clone showed up just a few times. The rearrangement joins TRBV5-6 to TRBJ1-5; the D is unclear. Trimming left V 0 bases short and J 3 bases short, with 7 bases between. Germline CDR1 reads SGHDT; CDR2 reads YYEEEE. The CDR3 runs to 14 residues. The CDR3 nucleotides read TGTGCCAGCAGCTTGGGGCAGGCCAATCAGCCCCAGCATTTT. Protein product: CASSLGQANQPQHF.

The chain has TRBV10-3 and TRBJ2-2, with D possibly being TRBD1 (6 bases). CDR1 and CDR2 from the germline V gene are ENHRY and SYGVKD. The CDR3 extends over 13 amino acids. Trimming left V 6 bases short and J 4 bases short, with 9 bases between. CDR3 sequence: CAIRQGATGELFF. CDR3 nucleotide sequence: TGTGCCATCAGACAGGGAGCCACCGGGGAGCTGTTTTTT.

The gene calls are TRBV7-6 and TRBJ2-7, with 7 positions matching TRBD1. Per germline, CDR1 SGHVS and CDR2 FNYEAQ. V was pared by 5 bases and J by 3 bases, with 10 bases of the junction left unmatched. The CDR3 runs to 15 residues. The CDR3 DNA reads TGTGCCAGCAGCCGCAGACAGGGAAGGGTCTACGAGCAGTACTTC. Encoded protein: CASSRRQGRVYEQYF.

The chain recombines TRBV5-1 with TRBJ2-1; 8 bases align to TRBD2. V was clipped by 3 bases and J by 8 bases; unmatched bases: 13. The CDR3 runs to 16 residues. The V gene's germline CDR1 is SGHRS and CDR2 YFSETQ. CDR3 loop: CASSSGSGGPFDEQFF. The CDR3 DNA sequence: TGCGCCAGCAGCTCAGGAAGCGGGGGTCCCTTCGATGAGCAGTTCTTC.

A word on this clone: A junction boundary mismatches the germline segment, possibly from a read error. The V gene is TRBV5-1, the J gene TRBJ2-5; 8 bases are shared with TRBD2. The germline V gene has CDR1 SGHRS and CDR2 YFSETQ. The CDR3 totals 14 residues. The CDR3 DNA sequence: TGTGCCAGCAGCATCGGGGGGGAGCAAGAGACCCAGTACTTC. This encodes CASSIGGEQETQYF.

The chain has TRBV11-2 and TRBJ1-1; the match to TRBD1 covers 8 bases. Germline CDR1 SGHAT, CDR2 FQNNGV. This CDR3 comprises 15 residues. Trimming removed 1 base from V and 2 bases from J; junction bases left unmatched: 3. CDR3 amino acids: CASSLAAGGNTEAFF. CDR3 in DNA: TGTGCCAGCAGCTTAGCCGCAGGGGGCAACACTGAAGCTTTCTTT.

The CDR3: CAWSVGASQYF. CDR3 bases: TGTGCCTGGAGTGTGGGGGCGTCCCAGTACTTC. The chain is built from TRBV30 and TRBJ2-5; D is possibly TRBD1 (6 bases). This CDR3 region has 11 residues. Per the germline V gene, CDR1 is GTSNPN and CDR2 is SVGIG (reference sequence). V was clipped by 0 bases and J by 9 bases, with 8 bases between them.

In regard to this clone: Other DNA sequences in this sample translate to the same CDR3. The rearrangement links TRBV11-1 to TRBJ2-5; no reliable D call. Trimming stripped 2 bases from V and 1 base from J, with 5 bases between. Germline V gene lookup returns CDR1 SGHAT and CDR2 FQDESV (reference sequence). This CDR3 is 13 amino acids long. The chain's CDR3 is CASSLPSQETQYF. The CDR3 DNA reads TGTGCCAGCAGCTTACCTTCCCAAGAGACCCAGTACTTC.

The V and J genes are TRBV18 and TRBJ2-5, with 11 positions matching TRBD2. Germline-derived CDR1 and CDR2 are KGHSH and LQKENI. The CDR3 is 17 amino acids. V was clipped by 2 bases and J by 5 bases; unmatched bases: 10. CDR3 coding DNA: TGTGCCAGCTCACCAGCTAGCGGGGGGACTTTCATGGAGACCCAGTACTTC. Translated: CASSPASGGTFMETQYF.

The chain employs TRBV7-2 and TRBJ1-6; the match to TRBD1 covers 8 bases. The V gene's germline CDR1 is SGHTA and CDR2 FQGNSA. The CDR3 loop spans 14 amino acids. The V gene end was trimmed by 5 bases and the J gene end by 10 bases; junction bases not matched to a gene: 7. This chain's CDR3 is CASSPRGQGSPLHF. CDR3 nucleotides: TGTGCCAGCAGCCCCCGTGGACAGGGCTCACCCCTCCACTTT.